This T cell receptor beta chain was found in a study of T cells in Graves' hyperthyroidism and ophthalmopathy (dated by TCRdb to between 2017 and 2020). Turning to the overall study: Peripheral blood was sampled at the time of initial diagnosis, prior to any treatment. The paper reports TCR Vbeta CDR3 sequencing of fewer than 150 peripheral blood samples: around 45 ophthalmopathy, about 75 hyperthyroidism and 17 progressor patients. Prospective prediction of ophthalmopathy was tested in an independent validation cohort of 18 to 20 hyperthyroidism patients and some 17 patients who later progressed to ophthalmopathy. After sampling, hyperthyroidism patients received methimazole starting at 30 mg daily, and ophthalmopathy patients received high-dose intravenous methylprednisolone. TCR V-J signatures able to tell the groups apart were searched for in a discovery cohort of some 97 patients, of whom 40 to 45 had Graves' ophthalmopathy and about 55 had stable Graves' hyperthyroidism. In addition, the study compared T-cell repertoires in thyroid tissue and in blood from over 5 Graves' hyperthyroidism patients. For training and testing, the 100 or so patients in the discovery cohort were randomly divided in a 7:3 ratio. The study at large found these results: In validation, the model predicted progression to ophthalmopathy with approximately 71% sensitivity and around 72% specificity, a median of 6.5 months before onset. A model built on a 13 V-J signature distinguished ophthalmopathy from stable hyperthyroidism, reaching around 90% sensitivity and about 81% specificity in cross-validation and 80%/75% in testing. No statistical method was used to fix the sample size in advance, and group allocation was not hidden from the investigators. Most expanded thyroid clonotypes (frequency above 0.001) were also detected in blood, suggesting blood repertoires may reflect thyroid immune responses.

Ophthalmopathy patients had moderately to severely active disease, with a Clinical Activity Score of 3 or more, a NOSPECS grade of 4 or more, and a disease duration of less than 3 months. Patients with uncontrolled infections, other autoimmune diseases, pregnancy or lactation were excluded. Diagnoses relied on clinical symptoms, serum thyroxine and TRAb, thyroid ultrasound and orbital computed tomography. Ficoll-Paque density gradient centrifugation was used to isolate PBMCs from about 9.4 ml of fresh peripheral blood. Trizol reagent was used to extract total RNA, and RNA quality was then checked on an Agilent 2100 Bioanalyzer. Amplification of TCR beta CDR3 regions was carried out from RNA transcripts. The TCR CDR3 was subjected to a first round of RT-PCR using the HTBI primer set and the Qiagen OneStep RT-PCR kit. Libraries were constructed in a second round of multiplex PCR, after which size selection and purification were carried out. Paired-end sequencing of the libraries was performed with 100 bp reads on an Illumina HiSeq2000. On the study's bioinformatics: Raw data were processed with SOAPnuke, discarding reads with adapters, uncalled bases, mean Phred below 15, or no exact constant-primer or identifier match. COPE v1.2.5 was used to merge the high-quality paired reads, and each unique nucleotide sequence was defined as a clonotype. Clonotypes were aligned to IMGT TRBV, TRBD and TRBJ reference segments using MiTCR v1.1. Analysis was restricted to V-J combinations with a frequency above 0.0001, which covered just over 98% of repertoires. The TCS score was defined as the ratio of F50 (clonal expansion) to E x V (chaos), calculated using BLOSUM62-based TCRdist between CDR3 peptides within each V-J. Welch's t-statistics and random forest reduced around 520 V-J features to 10 to 15, which were used in a naive Bayes classifier (R e1071). In TCRdb, the public reads were trimmed at Q25 with fastp and aligned with MiXCR, with productive beta chains retained. A single entry per CDR3 protein holds the most common genes and DNA from its merged rows. TCRdb, not the authors, supplied the V and J calls. The sample records fewer than 700,000 distinct CDR3 sequences, about a sixth of which are singletons. The ten largest clones represent approximately 18% of the sample.

A few counts support this clonotype. The antigen it binds to is not known. Base qualities are not recorded, but no much larger clone differs from it by a single base. Looking up the germline V gene yields CDR1 SGHVS and CDR2 FQNEAQ. Clipping removes 5 bases from V and 3 bases from J, with 10 as the unmatched junction base count. Its CDR3 holds 16 amino acids, cysteine through phenylalanine. Here the CDR3 DNA is all that survives: 48 bases in frame from base 1. The sequenced material came from blood. The sequence was collected from a woman aged 18 to 35 with Graves' ophthalmopathy. The chain joins TRBV7-8 to TRBJ1-3, and 7 bases in between align with TRBD1. The DNA sequence reads TGTGCCAGCAGCGGGTTACAGGGGAAGAGTGGAAACACCATATATTTT. It codes for CASSGLQGKSGNTIYF.